One sample yielded the 9 T cell receptor beta chains listed below, sequenced in a study of shared clonotypes between healthy human individuals. Here immunoSEQ multiplex PCR was the method, and the copy in TCRdb shows in-frame clones only, minus some. The sample consists of around 1.4 million clones, approximately 98.5% of them appearing once. Sequenced material: naive CD4+ T cells sorted from blood. The subset denotes: CD45RA+ positively selected. These receptors all stem from a man younger than 45 in good health.

Details on this clone: Other nucleotide sequences from this sample produce the same CDR3. The rearrangement joins TRBV6-6 to TRBJ2-2; TRBD2 aligns across 12 bases. This CDR3 comprises 14 residues. Germline V gene sequence: CDR1 MNHNY, CDR2 SVGAGI (reference sequence). The ends lost 5 bases at V and 6 bases at J; junction bases unmatched: 1. The DNA of the CDR3 is TGTGCCAGCAGTCGACTAGCGGGAGCCGGGGAGCTGTTTTTT. Amino acid sequence: CASSRLAGAGELFF.

The J gene is TRBJ1-2, the V gene TRBV28; 8 bases are shared with TRBD1. This CDR3 has 13 residues. The ends lost 10 bases at V and 5 bases at J; junction bases unmatched: 9. From germline, CDR1 is MDHEN and CDR2 SYDVKM. Here the CDR3 DNA reads TGTGCCACTAAGACAGGGGATTATTATGGCTACACCTTC. Protein sequence: CATKTGDYYGYTF.

The chain recombines TRBV5-1 with TRBJ2-7; D possibly corresponds to TRBD1 (6 bases). V was cut by 0 bases and J by 1 base, with 11 bases left in between. The length of the CDR3 is 15 residues. CDR1 is SGHRS, CDR2 YFSETQ, per germline. The CDR3 DNA follows: TGCGCCAGCAGCTTGGAGAGAGGGGGTTCCTACGAGCAGTACTTC. It is translated as CASSLERGGSYEQYF.

The chain links TRBV13 to TRBJ1-2; maybe TRBD1 (6 bases). Germline CDR1 reads PRHDT; CDR2 reads FYEKMQ (reference sequence). The CDR3 is made up of 15 amino acids. Trimming cost V 6 bases and J 0 bases, with 14 bases left between them. CDR3 region: CASSTDRQSNYGYTF. CDR3 DNA sequence: TGTGCCAGCAGTACCGACAGGCAGTCTAACTATGGCTACACCTTC. Supplemented by reference TRBV13 and TRBJ1-2, the full variable domain reads AAGVIQSPRHLIKEKRETATLKCYPIPRHDTVYWYQQGPGQDPQFLISFYEKMQSDKGSIPDRFSAQQFSDYHSELNMSSLELGDSALYFCASSTDRQSNYGYTFGSGTRLTVV.

The gene calls are TRBV5-1 and TRBJ2-5; perhaps TRBD2 as D (5 bases). Per germline, CDR1 SGHRS and CDR2 YFSETQ. This CDR3 region has 16 residues. The ends were cut back, 4 bases at V and 3 bases at J, with 19 bases in the middle. CDR3 sequence reads: CASSPIGGQVKETQYF. CDR3 bases: TGCGCCAGCAGCCCTATCGGCGGGCAGGTCAAAGAGACCCAGTACTTC. The full variable domain, with the rest looked up from reference TRBV5-1 and TRBJ2-5, is KAGVTQTPRYLIKTRGQQVTLSCSPISGHRSVSWYQQTPGQGLQFLFEYFSETQRNKGNFPGRFSGRQFSNSRSEMNVSTLELGDSALYLCASSPIGGQVKETQYFGPGTRLLVL.

The CDR3: CASTLGGDTQYF. The DNA for the CDR3 is TGTGCCAGCACTCTAGGGGGAGATACGCAGTATTTT. The rearrangement uses TRBV28 and TRBJ2-3, with D maybe TRBD1 (6 bases). From germline, CDR1 is MDHEN and CDR2 SYDVKM. The CDR3 runs 12 residues. With 7 bases removed from V and 5 bases from J, the gap between germline ends came to 10 bases. The full variable domain, with the rest looked up from reference TRBV28 and TRBJ2-3, is DVKVTQSSRYLVKRTGEKVFLECVQDMDHENMFWYRQDPGLGLRLIYFSYDVKMKEKGDIPEGYSVSREKKERFSLILESASTNQTSMYLCASTLGGDTQYFGPGTRLTVL.

The rearrangement uses TRBV28 and TRBJ2-7; D remains unclear. Trimming removed 2 bases from V and 2 bases from J, with 4 bases in between. This CDR3 spans 12 amino acids. Germline CDR1 reads MDHEN; CDR2 reads SYDVKM. The CDR3: CASSLEPYEQYF. The CDR3 DNA sequence: TGTGCCAGCAGTTTAGAACCCTACGAGCAGTACTTC.

This chain links TRBV29-1 with TRBJ2-1; TRBD2 is a possible D gene (7 bases). The germline V and J ends were trimmed by 4 bases and 1 base, with 14 bases remaining between them. CDR3 length equals 15 residues. The germline CDR1 and CDR2 sequences are SQVTM and ANQGSEA. The CDR3 here is CSVVGGRESYNEQFF. CDR3 coding DNA: TGCAGCGTTGTAGGGGGGCGGGAGTCCTACAATGAGCAGTTCTTC.

This rearrangement joins TRBV5-4 to TRBJ2-1, with D tentatively TRBD1 (7 bases). The V gene's germline CDR1 is SGHNT and CDR2 YYREEE (reference sequence). V was shortened by 6 bases and J by 4 bases, with 20 bases between the two germline ends. The CDR3 loop spans 16 amino acids. CDR3 nucleotide sequence: TGTGCCAGCAACCAAGGGGGCGGGGTGACTTACAATGAGCAGTTCTTC. As protein: CASNQGGGVTYNEQFF.